This T cell receptor beta chain stems from a study of T cell repertoires in cytomegalovirus infection. Across the whole study: Public TCR beta signatures marked donors with CMV infection and the matching HLA. Study conclusions and caveats: Dominant in the ex vivo response were TCR beta clonotypes restricted by HLA-C and specific for CMV. Summed public TCR beta family frequency identified CMV carriers bearing the relevant HLA.

Each CDR3 protein is one row after TCRdb ran MiXCR on the reads. The sample contains 560,000 or so distinct CDR3 sequences, approximately 15% of which appear only once. This CDR3 spans 14 amino acids. V was trimmed by 5 bases and J by 4 bases, leaving 14 bases between them. Comments on this clonotype: Its antigen is undetermined.

The genes are TRBV12-3 or TRBV12-4 and TRBJ1-2; no definite D call. What was sequenced was CD8+ T cells from PBMCs. This TCR derives from a human donor in good health (CMV status not recorded). Some clones in this sample may be carry-over from other donors' samples. Here the CDR3 DNA reads TGTGCCAGCAGTCCCCAGGCCGGGCCCTATGGCTACACCTTC. This encodes CASSPQAGPYGYTF.